The rows below give T cell receptor beta chains drawn from one sample of a study of blood T cell repertoires in COVID-19. The method was immunoSEQ multiplex PCR; TCRdb's version includes in-frame clones alone and lacks a portion of them. The sample has 150,000 to 160,000 clones, 75% to 90% seen once. Sequenced material: peripheral blood. These receptors were obtained from a woman aged 40 to 50 with acute or convalescent COVID-19. The CDR3 runs from the conserved cysteine through the conserved F or W. The D gene is left open where the match is weak. Some rows mark clone size as missing; the rest say once, few, many or name a class of expanded clone.

cdr3_nt cdr3_aa d_call j_call v_call clone_size
TGTGCCAGCACCGATAGCTACGAGCAGTACTTC CASTDSYEQYF NA TRBJ2-7 TRBV7-2 NA
TGTGCCAGCAGTCCCTACCGGGTCCCCCTCTATAGCAATCAGCCCCAGCATTTT CASSPYRVPLYSNQPQHF NA TRBJ1-5 TRBV25-1 NA
TGTGCCAGCAGTGAATTCGACAGCGAGCAGTTCTTC CASSEFDSEQFF NA TRBJ2-1 TRBV25-1 once
TGTGCCAGCAGTCCTAGCGGGAGGGCCCTAGAGACCCAGTACTTC CASSPSGRALETQYF TRBD2 TRBJ2-5 TRBV5-4 few
TGTGCCACCAGTGTGGGGCGGGGGACCGAGCAGTACTTC CATSVGRGTEQYF TRBD2 TRBJ2-7 TRBV24-1 NA
TGTGCCAGCAGAGCACAGGGGACGACAGCTTTCTTT CASRAQGTTAFF TRBD1 TRBJ1-1 TRBV2 NA
TGCAGCGTTGGAGGGCGGACAGGGGGCACAGATACGCAGTATTTT CSVGGRTGGTDTQYF TRBD1 TRBJ2-3 TRBV29-1 once
TGTGCCAGCAGTTATTCGCGGGACAGCTTTATCTATGGCTACACCTTC CASSYSRDSFIYGYTF TRBD1 TRBJ1-2 TRBV6-5 NA
TGTGCCAGCAGCAAAGTACCTGGTAGCGGGAGACATACCGGGGAGCTGTTTTTT CASSKVPGSGRHTGELFF NA TRBJ2-2 TRBV21-1 few
TGTGCCAGCAGCTTGGCGGGGAGCACCTACGAGCAGTACTTC CASSLAGSTYEQYF NA TRBJ2-7 TRBV5-4 NA
TGTGCCTGGAACGGGGGGCGGATGAACACTGAAGCTTTCTTT CAWNGGRMNTEAFF NA TRBJ1-1 TRBV30 NA
TGCGCCAGCAGCAAGGGGACAGTTTTAAACAATGAGCAGTTCTTC CASSKGTVLNNEQFF TRBD1 TRBJ2-1 TRBV5-1 NA
TGTGCCAGCAGATGGGACAGCTCCTCCTACGAGCAGTACTTC CASRWDSSSYEQYF TRBD1 TRBJ2-7 TRBV6-5 NA
TGTGCCAGCACCCCGTCATGGGCCCAGGGCGAAAAACTGTTTTTT CASTPSWAQGEKLFF NA TRBJ1-4 TRBV6-5 NA
TGTGCCAGCAGCTTCGGCCTAGCGGGAAACACAGATACGCAGTATTTT CASSFGLAGNTDTQYF TRBD2 TRBJ2-3 TRBV7-9 NA
TGCGCCAGCAGCTTGTGGGGGGGCTCCTACAATGAGCAGTTCTTC CASSLWGGSYNEQFF TRBD2 TRBJ2-1 TRBV5-1 NA
TGTGCCAGCAGCCGAGGAGGAGGGGCTGGGCAGCCCCAGCATTTT CASSRGGGAGQPQHF NA TRBJ1-5 TRBV3-1/TRBV3-2 NA
TGTGCCAGCAGCTTAGGGGGCAGGGCCCGCTCTGGAAACACCATATATTTT CASSLGGRARSGNTIYF TRBD1 TRBJ1-3 TRBV5-6 NA
TGTGCCAGCAGCTGGACTAGCGGAGTAACCTACAATGAGCAGTTCTTC CASSWTSGVTYNEQFF TRBD2 TRBJ2-1 TRBV5-7 few
TGTGCCACCAGTGATTCGGGCAGGGGGCAGGATGAGCAGTTCTTC CATSDSGRGQDEQFF TRBD1 TRBJ2-1 TRBV24-1 NA
TGTGCCTGGAGTGAGGACCCGAGGAGGAAGCTCTTC CAWSEDPRRKLF NA TRBJ2-1 TRBV30 NA
TGTGCCAGCGGCTTTGCGGGGGCTGTAGATACGCAGTATTTT CASGFAGAVDTQYF NA TRBJ2-3 TRBV27 NA
TGTGCCAGCAGCTTGGCCGTATTCTCCTACGAGCAGTACTTC CASSLAVFSYEQYF NA TRBJ2-7 TRBV5-8 once
TGTGCCAGCTCACCACAACGGGAAACTGAAGCTTTCTTT CASSPQRETEAFF NA TRBJ1-1 TRBV18 few
TGTGCCACCAGTGACCCTAGCGGGAGGGCGTGGGAGCTGTTTTTT CATSDPSGRAWELFF TRBD2 TRBJ2-2 TRBV24-1 once